This TCR beta chain was recorded in a study of cytomegalovirus exposure and HLA in healthy donors listed by TCRdb under 2017. Broadly, across the study: In an earlier analysis of several hundred of the donors, about 260 Gb of sequence data and 90 million to 120 million unique TCR beta sequences from about 179 million T cells were reported. Rather than using new phenotypic data, the later analysis identified candidate immune exposures from TCR beta sequences and from how often those sequences occurred across donors. The study profiled the T cell repertoires of fewer than 850 subjects by immunosequencing and related them to cytomegalovirus serostatus. All discovery cohort repertoires had been generated using a single sequencing platform. The study aimed to test whether signatures of past pathogen exposure could be identified by cataloging public T cell receptors. An early release covering just under 650 HLA-typed donors comprised roughly 300 gigabases of sequencing data and tens of millions of unique TCR sequences. On average, over 200,000 unique TCR beta nucleotide sequences were sequenced per donor among 398 genotyped donors of the cohort, with 15% to 20% of those sequences being non-productive. A handful of DR-DQ haplotypes were handled as single units for association and clustering because linkage in the cohort was strong. A later analysis re-examined previously published TCR beta repertoires from 600 to 700 donors and added high-resolution HLA genotyping to investigate patterns of TCR occurrence. Genome-wide SNP genotypes for about three fifths of the roughly 670 donors were used in a later genetic analysis, which treated that subset as a discovery cohort. To decide whether each TCR beta V gene segment behaved as functional or pseudogenic, an earlier analysis of some 600 of the donors relied on high-throughput TCR beta sequencing. Alongside the repertoire data, information on donor age, sex, ethnicity and CMV serostatus was compiled. In addition to the first cohort of roughly 670 subjects, a separate validation cohort of some 120 different subjects was used. The study combined high-throughput TCR immunosequencing, statistical association of individual TCRs with disease status, and machine learning to predict cytomegalovirus infection status. Class I and class II HLA loci were covered by the typing at four-digit resolution. The number of typed donors differed by locus: about 620-630 for A, B, C, DRB1 and DQB1; 500 to 550 for DQA1; approximately 610 for DPA1; and 400 to 480 for DPB1. The genetic ancestry cluster associated with self-reported Caucasian donors included over 80% of the roughly 390 genotyped donors. General findings and caveats noted by the study authors: Because HLA typing was missing for some donors at each locus, association tests included only the typed subset. In a later genetic analysis, a missense DCLRE1C variant was associated with V-gene and J-gene trimming of TCR beta chains, and the association was replicated in an independent cohort. When HLA alleles, especially DR and DQ, strongly co-occurred, TCR associations were difficult to assign to individual alleles. In a later analysis, HLA-associated TCR beta chains were found to be more clonally expanded and to have lower generation probabilities than equally common non-associated chains. In a later genetic analysis, fewer N-insertions in productive TCRs were reported among donors in an Asian-associated ancestry cluster than the roughly 640-donor mean. At a false discovery rate of 0.05, a later analysis linked 15,000 to 20,000 TCR beta sequences to specific HLA alleles. A group of highly shared sequence variants was considered likely to be a technical artifact of the sequencing pipeline. Broadly in line with IMGT annotations, most TCR beta V segments showed up in productive rearrangements about 87% or about 30% of the time in an earlier analysis of around 600 of the donors. A later analysis reported that several top co-occurrence clusters appeared linked to parvovirus B19, influenza, CMV and Epstein-Barr virus. A later analysis found that most CMV-associated TCR beta chains appeared HLA-restricted, with HLA associations seemingly driven largely by CMV exposure. In the study, approximately 150 TCR beta chains were listed as associated with cytomegalovirus. The classifier was reported to diagnose cytomegalovirus status with high specificity and sensitivity in both the original and validation cohorts. Correlated functional status among segregating V segments might be attributable to linkage disequilibrium, but an unknown experimental factor could not be ruled out. The presence/absence analyses assumed that sequencing depth was roughly uniform across donors, and that assumption may not be true. The authors suggested that the approach could potentially be extended to other disease states and immunological phenotypes. In this cohort, only TCR beta chains were sequenced, and detectable features were limited by the absence of alpha or paired-chain data. The earlier analysis of 587 of the donors excluded some 16 rarely observed V segments, including chromosome 9 orphons, because counts were too low. A further reported finding was that TCR beta sequences accurately predicted the HLA-A and HLA-B alleles for most subjects in the first cohort. In a later analysis, TCR association rates were found to vary across HLA loci, with the most associated TCRs seen for DRB1 alleles and the fewest for HLA-C alleles. In vitro tests confirmed that a few of the cytomegalovirus-associated TCR beta chains recognize cytomegalovirus antigens. Across donors, most TCR sequences were observed very rarely, whereas some public TCRs were present in many individuals. For the cohort, immune exposure information was limited to CMV serostatus. Some IMGT-functional V segments, including TRBV6-2 and TRBV6-3, could not be distinguished by the 87-base-pair reads and were therefore excluded.

CDR1 and CDR2, per the germline V gene (reference sequence), are LNHDA and SQIVND. The CDR3 runs 13 amino acids, cysteine and phenylalanine included. Kept here is only the CDR3 DNA, which spans 39 bases and is read in frame from base 1. V lost 9 bases and J lost 2 bases; the stretch between them is 11 bases long. The cohort consisted of 600 to 750 healthy bone marrow donors. All cohort members were sampled while nominally healthy, although unrecorded immune exposures were likely present. The donor was CMV seronegative and was included in the group of a few hundred seronegative cohort members. A peripheral blood sample was collected from each donor, and TCR beta sequencing was performed on peripheral blood mononuclear cells. The Qiagen DNeasy Blood Extraction Kit was used to extract genomic DNA from the blood cell samples. This clone was counted a few times. Its recognized antigen is unknown. Qualities for individual bases were not recorded, and no much larger clone is one base off.

Libraries were built with the immunoSEQ multiplex PCR assay. For the multiplex PCR, a mixture combining 60 forward primers for TCR Vbeta segments and 13 reverse primers for TCR Jbeta segments was used. Amplification of the CDR3 region of rearranged TCR beta genes was performed with a multiplex PCR assay on genomic DNA. On the Illumina HiSeq System, the amplified TCR beta libraries were sequenced as 87-base-pair reads. The original pipeline was this. A later analysis tallied tens of millions of unique TCR beta chains across the 650 to 750 repertoires, and some 10 million of those chains were shared by two or more donors. A nearest-neighbor algorithm error-corrected the raw reads and collapsed the reads into unique sequences, merging closely related sequences to remove PCR and sequencing errors. To assign V, D and J gene segments, CDR3 sequences were aligned to IMGT reference sequences. For a sequence to be retained, at least a six-nucleotide match to both a V gene segment and a J gene segment was required. Rearrangements were called productive when the CDR3 lacked stop codons and stayed in frame with V and J; all others were non-productive. CDR3 was defined according to IMGT convention as the region running from the second conserved V-encoded cysteine to the conserved J-encoded phenylalanine. In an earlier analysis of around 540 of the donors, sequences lacking an unambiguous match to a single V gene segment were excluded. In an earlier analysis of approximately 610 of the donors, V segments were called functional above 56.7% productive rearrangements and were called segregating when the between-donor standard deviation exceeded 5%. A statistical classification framework was built to diagnose cytomegalovirus status from the catalog of TCR beta chain sequences. V and J gene assignment, in a later analysis, came from comparing TCR nucleotide sequences with IMGT/GENE-DB human TR gene sequences. In a later analysis, CDR3 sequences and most-parsimonious VDJ recombination scenarios were assigned using the TCRdist pipeline. In a later analysis, each TCR beta chain was defined by its CDR3 amino acid sequence together with its V-gene family, and reads lacking a unique V-gene family were excluded. In a later analysis, around 650 highly shared, low-generation-probability nucleotide sequences were removed to address suspected cross-contamination and a sequencing artifact. In a later analysis, a clonal expansion index for each public chain was calculated from normalized within-repertoire ranks of inferred template counts. In a later analysis, generation probabilities were computed with a VDJ recombination model fitted to out-of-frame rearrangements, and the resulting probabilities were checked against IGoR. In a later analysis, hypergeometric tests were used to score TCR-TCR, TCR-HLA and TCR-CMV co-occurrence, with a repertoire-size bias correction applied to TCR pairs. In a later analysis, false discovery rates were estimated by permuting HLA or CMV assignments 20 times. In a later analysis, co-occurring TCRs were grouped using DBSCAN, with TCRdist sequence similarity added in when clustering inside HLA-allele-positive subsets. For co-occurrence clustering, repertoires with fewer than 30,000 or more than 120,000 public chains were excluded, along with a handful of repertoires with anomalous nucleotide sharing. The table was pulled from immuneACCESS by TCRdb, which kept in-frame rearrangements only. Such tables lose some clones; where checked, under half of the loss comes from unresolved V genes, and the rest has no known cause. The V and J calls and clone size are taken from that table; D and trimming were inferred from the DNA. The sample yields roughly 150,000 clones; more than 8% were counted once. The ten largest account for 1.8% of the sample.

Source material: PBMCs. The chain is assembled from TRBV19 and TRBJ1-3, with the identity of the D gene unclear. The clonotype was recovered from a man between 45 and 60 years old in good health and CMV-seronegative. The DNA reads TGTGCCAGCAGCCGGGATCCTGGAAACACCATATATTTT. It specifies CASSRDPGNTIYF.